This TCR beta chain was identified during a study of blood T cells in healthy people across ages. The use of a sample-barcoded 5' primer and a J-beta primer mix characterized a second PCR of roughly 7 to 11 cycles. Every individual sample yielded 2.5 million or more paired-end reads (each containing CDR3). TCRdb fed the 5' RACE reads into MiXCR, producing one record per CDR3 protein. This table has a few hundred thousand distinct CDR3 sequences, over 45% appearing once. The CDR3 sequence is 15 residues long. Germline CDR1 SGHRS, CDR2 YFSETQ. V lost 3 bases, J lost 3 bases, and 16 bases lay in between. There are a few counts of this clonotype. Antigen specificity is unknown. Study results and limitations: Roughly linear declines in TCR beta diversity per million T cells occurred with age.

V usage is TRBV5-1 and J usage is TRBJ2-7; perhaps TRBD2 as D (6 bases). The sequence was obtained from a man aged 55 to 69 in good health. Material for sequencing was blood. The CDR3 region has the DNA TGCGCCAGCAGCTCTCAGGGAGGAAGGTACTACGAGCAGTACTTC. Its protein product is CASSSQGGRYYEQYF.